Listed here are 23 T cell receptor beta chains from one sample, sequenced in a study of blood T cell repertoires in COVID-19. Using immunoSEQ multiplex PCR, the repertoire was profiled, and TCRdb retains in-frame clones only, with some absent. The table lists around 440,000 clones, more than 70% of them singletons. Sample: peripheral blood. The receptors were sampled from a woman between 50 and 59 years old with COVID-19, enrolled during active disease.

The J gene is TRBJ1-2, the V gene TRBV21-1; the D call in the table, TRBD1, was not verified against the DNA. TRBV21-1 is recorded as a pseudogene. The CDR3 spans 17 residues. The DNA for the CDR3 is TGTGCCAGCAGCACCCCATCCAGGGCGCTGTTTTGGGGTGGCTACACCTTC. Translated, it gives CASSTPSRALFWGGYTF.

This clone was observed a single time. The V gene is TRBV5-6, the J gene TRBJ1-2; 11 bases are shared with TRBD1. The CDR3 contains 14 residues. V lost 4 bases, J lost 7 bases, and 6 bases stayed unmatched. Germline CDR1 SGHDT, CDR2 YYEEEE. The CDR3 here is CASSPGQGAGGYTF. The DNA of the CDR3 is TGTGCCAGCAGCCCCGGACAGGGGGCCGGTGGCTACACCTTC.

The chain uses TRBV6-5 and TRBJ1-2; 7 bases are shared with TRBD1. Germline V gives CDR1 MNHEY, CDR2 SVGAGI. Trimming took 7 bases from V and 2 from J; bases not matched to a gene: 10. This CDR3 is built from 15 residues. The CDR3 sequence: CASTALGQPNYGYTF. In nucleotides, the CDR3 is TGTGCCAGCACGGCCTTGGGACAGCCGAACTATGGCTACACCTTC.

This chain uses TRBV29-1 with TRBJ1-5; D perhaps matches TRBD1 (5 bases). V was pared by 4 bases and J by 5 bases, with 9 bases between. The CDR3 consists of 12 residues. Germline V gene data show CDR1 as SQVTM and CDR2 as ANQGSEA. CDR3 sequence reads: CSVGQFDQPQHF. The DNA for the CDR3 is TGCAGCGTTGGACAGTTTGATCAGCCCCAGCATTTT.

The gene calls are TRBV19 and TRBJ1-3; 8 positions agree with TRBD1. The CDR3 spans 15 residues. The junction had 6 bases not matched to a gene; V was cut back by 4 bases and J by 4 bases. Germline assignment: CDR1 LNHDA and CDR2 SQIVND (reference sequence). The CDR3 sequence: CASSTQGAEGNTIYF. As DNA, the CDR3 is TGTGCCAGTAGTACCCAGGGGGCTGAAGGAAACACCATATATTTT.

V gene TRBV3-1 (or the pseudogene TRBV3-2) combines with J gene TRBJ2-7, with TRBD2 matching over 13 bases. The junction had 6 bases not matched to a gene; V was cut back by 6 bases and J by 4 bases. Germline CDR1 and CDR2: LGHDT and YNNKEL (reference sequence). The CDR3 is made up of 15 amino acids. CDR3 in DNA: TGTGCCAGCAGATTCTCGACTAGCGGGGGGTACGAGCAGTACTTC. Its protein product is CASRFSTSGGYEQYF.

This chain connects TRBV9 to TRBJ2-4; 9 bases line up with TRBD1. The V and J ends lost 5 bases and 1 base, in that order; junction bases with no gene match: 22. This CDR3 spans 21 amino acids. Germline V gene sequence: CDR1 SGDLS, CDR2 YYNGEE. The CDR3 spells CASSPNGYSGQGVVAKNIQYF. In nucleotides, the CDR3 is TGTGCCAGCAGTCCTAACGGTTACTCGGGACAGGGAGTCGTCGCCAAAAACATTCAGTACTTC.

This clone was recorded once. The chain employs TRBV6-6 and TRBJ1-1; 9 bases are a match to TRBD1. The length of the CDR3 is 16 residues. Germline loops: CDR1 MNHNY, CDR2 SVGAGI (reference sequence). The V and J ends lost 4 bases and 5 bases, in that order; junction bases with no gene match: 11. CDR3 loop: CASSSDRGLIRTEAFF. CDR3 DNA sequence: TGTGCCAGCAGTTCGGACAGGGGCCTAATTAGGACTGAAGCTTTCTTT.

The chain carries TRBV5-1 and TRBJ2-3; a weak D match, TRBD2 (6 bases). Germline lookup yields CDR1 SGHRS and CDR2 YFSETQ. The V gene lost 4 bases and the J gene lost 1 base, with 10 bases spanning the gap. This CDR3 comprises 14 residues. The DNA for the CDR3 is TGCGCCAGCAGCCCCGGGGAGGGCACAGATACGCAGTATTTT. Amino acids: CASSPGEGTDTQYF.

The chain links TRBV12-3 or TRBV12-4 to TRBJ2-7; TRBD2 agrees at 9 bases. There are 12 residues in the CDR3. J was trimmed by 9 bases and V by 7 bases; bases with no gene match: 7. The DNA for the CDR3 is TGTGCCAGCACTCTAGCGGGGCGGGGGCAGTACTTC. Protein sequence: CASTLAGRGQYF.

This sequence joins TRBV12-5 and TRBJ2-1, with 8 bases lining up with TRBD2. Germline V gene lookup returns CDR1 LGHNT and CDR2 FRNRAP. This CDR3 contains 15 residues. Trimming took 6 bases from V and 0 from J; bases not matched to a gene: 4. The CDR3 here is CASGPGTSSYNEQFF. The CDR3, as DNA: TGTGCTAGTGGCCCCGGGACTAGCTCCTACAATGAGCAGTTCTTC.

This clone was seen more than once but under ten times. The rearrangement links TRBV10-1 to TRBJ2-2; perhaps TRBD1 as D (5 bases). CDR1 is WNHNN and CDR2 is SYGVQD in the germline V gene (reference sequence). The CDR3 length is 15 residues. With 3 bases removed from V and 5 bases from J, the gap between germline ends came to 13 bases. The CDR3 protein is CASSDGREGTGELFF. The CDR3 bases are TGCGCCAGCAGTGATGGCAGGGAAGGAACCGGGGAGCTGTTTTTT.

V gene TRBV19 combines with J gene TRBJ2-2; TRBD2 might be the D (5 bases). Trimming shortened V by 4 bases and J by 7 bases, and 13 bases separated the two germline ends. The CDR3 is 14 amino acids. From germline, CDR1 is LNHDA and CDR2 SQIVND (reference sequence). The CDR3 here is CASSRESWGGELFF. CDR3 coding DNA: TGTGCCAGTAGTAGGGAGAGCTGGGGCGGGGAGCTGTTTTTT.

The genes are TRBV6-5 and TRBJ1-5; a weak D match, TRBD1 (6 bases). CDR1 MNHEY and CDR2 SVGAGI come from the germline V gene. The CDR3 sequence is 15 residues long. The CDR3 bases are TGTGCTACACGACGGGGGGCAAATAGCAATCAGCCCCAGCATTTT. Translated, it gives CATRRGANSNQPQHF.

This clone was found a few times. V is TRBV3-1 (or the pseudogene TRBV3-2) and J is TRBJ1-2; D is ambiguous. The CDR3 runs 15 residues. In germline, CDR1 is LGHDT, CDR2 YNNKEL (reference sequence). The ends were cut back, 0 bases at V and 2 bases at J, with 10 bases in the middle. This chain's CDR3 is CASSQDLARNYGYTF. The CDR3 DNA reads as TGTGCCAGCAGCCAAGATCTTGCCAGAAACTATGGCTACACCTTC.

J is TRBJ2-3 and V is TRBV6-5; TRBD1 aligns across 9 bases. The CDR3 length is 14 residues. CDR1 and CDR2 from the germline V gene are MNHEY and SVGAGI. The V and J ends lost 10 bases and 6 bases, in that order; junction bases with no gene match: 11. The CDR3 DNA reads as TGTGCCACCTCAACCGGGACAGGGACTGATACGCAGTATTTT. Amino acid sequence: CATSTGTGTDTQYF.

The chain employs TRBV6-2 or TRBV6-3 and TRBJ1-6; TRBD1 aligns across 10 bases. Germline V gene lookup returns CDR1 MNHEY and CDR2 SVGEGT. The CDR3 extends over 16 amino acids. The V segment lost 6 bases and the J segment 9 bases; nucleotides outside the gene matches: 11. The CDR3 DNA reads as TGTGCCAGCAGCCGTCTCGGGGGACAGGGGACTTCACCCCTCCACTTT. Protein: CASSRLGGQGTSPLHF.

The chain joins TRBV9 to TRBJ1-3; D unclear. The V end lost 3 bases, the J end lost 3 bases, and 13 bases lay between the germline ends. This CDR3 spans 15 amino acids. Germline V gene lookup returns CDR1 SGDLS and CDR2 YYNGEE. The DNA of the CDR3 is TGTGCCAGCAGCGGCTTAGACATGGATGGAAACACCATATATTTT. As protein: CASSGLDMDGNTIYF.

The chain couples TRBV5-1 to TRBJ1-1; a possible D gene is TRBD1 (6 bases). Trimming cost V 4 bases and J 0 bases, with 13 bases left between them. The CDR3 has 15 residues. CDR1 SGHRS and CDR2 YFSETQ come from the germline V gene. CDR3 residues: CASSTQGQVNTEAFF. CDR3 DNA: TGCGCCAGCAGCACCCAGGGGCAAGTGAACACTGAAGCTTTCTTT.

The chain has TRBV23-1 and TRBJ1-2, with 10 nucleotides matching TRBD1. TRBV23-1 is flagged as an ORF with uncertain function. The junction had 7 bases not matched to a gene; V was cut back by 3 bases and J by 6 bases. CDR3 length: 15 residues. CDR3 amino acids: CASSQSKTGGHGYTF. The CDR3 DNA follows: TGCGCCAGCAGTCAGTCGAAGACAGGGGGCCATGGCTACACCTTC.

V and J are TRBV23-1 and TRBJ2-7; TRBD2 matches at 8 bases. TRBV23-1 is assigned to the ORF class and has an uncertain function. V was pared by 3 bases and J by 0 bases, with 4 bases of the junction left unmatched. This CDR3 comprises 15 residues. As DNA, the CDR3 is TGCGCCAGCAGTCACCCGGGGGGGAGCTCCTACGAGCAGTACTTC. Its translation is CASSHPGGSSYEQYF.

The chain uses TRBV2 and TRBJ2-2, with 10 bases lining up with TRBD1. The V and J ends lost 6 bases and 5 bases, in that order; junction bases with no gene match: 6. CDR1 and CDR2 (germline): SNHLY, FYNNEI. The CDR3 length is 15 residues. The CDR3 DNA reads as TGTGCCAGCAGGGGGGACAGGGGTAGGACCGGGGAGCTGTTTTTT. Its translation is CASRGDRGRTGELFF.

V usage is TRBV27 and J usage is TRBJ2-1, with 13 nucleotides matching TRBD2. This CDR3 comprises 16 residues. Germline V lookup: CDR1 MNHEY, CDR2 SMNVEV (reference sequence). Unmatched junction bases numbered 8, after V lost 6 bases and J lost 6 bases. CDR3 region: CASSRPGLAGINEQFF. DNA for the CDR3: TGTGCCAGCAGCCGACCGGGACTAGCGGGGATCAATGAGCAGTTCTTC.